The entry that follows covers one T cell receptor beta chain sequence. The CDR3 runs to 14 residues. Germline CDR1 is SGHTA and CDR2 is FQGNSA. Unmatched junction bases numbered 10, after V lost 7 bases and J lost 8 bases. As processed by the authors: Nucleated cell number was recorded as an estimate derived from reference gene primer amplification. Using immunoSEQ multiplex PCR, the repertoire was profiled, and TCRdb retains in-frame clones only, with some absent. For V, J and clone size, that table is used; D and trimming come from the DNA. The sample records about 420,000 clones, around nine tenths being singletons. The data are from a study of blood T cell repertoires in COVID-19. Across the study: Collection of acute and convalescent COVID-19 samples took place in the United States, Italy and Spain.

Recruited during active infection, patients (from Seattle) were subsequently followed longitudinally. Specimen: peripheral blood. The TCR comes from a man aged 18 to 29 with COVID-19, enrolled during active disease. The rearrangement joins TRBV7-2 to TRBJ1-2; TRBD1 aligns across 10 bases. The CDR3 reads CASKMTGGAEGYTF. The DNA of the CDR3 is TGTGCCAGCAAAATGACAGGGGGCGCGGAAGGCTACACCTTC. The full variable domain, completed using reference TRBV7-2 and TRBJ1-2, is GAGVSQSPSNKVTEKGKDVELRCDPISGHTALYWYRQSLGQGLEFLIYFQGNSAPDKSGLPSDRFSAERTGGSVSTLTIQRTQQEDSAVYLCASKMTGGAEGYTFGSGTRLTVV.